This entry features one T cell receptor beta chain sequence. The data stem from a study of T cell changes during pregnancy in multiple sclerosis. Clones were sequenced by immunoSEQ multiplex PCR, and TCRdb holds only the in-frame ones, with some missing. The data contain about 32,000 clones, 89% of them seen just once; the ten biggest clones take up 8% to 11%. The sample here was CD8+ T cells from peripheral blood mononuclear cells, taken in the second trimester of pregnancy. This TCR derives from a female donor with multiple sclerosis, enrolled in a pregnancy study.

CDR3: CASSQGRTPYEQYF. The CDR3 bases are TGTGCCAGCAGTCAGGGAAGGACCCCCTACGAGCAGTACTTC. This chain links TRBV25-1 with TRBJ2-7; maybe TRBD1 (5 bases). Germline CDR1 is MGHDK and CDR2 is SYGVNS. V was trimmed by 5 bases and J by 2 bases, leaving 13 bases between them. The length of the CDR3 is 14 residues.